Listed below are T cell receptor beta chains from one sample, sequenced in a study of prognosis after radiotherapy for stage I lung cancer. TCRdb passed the multiplex PCR reads through MiXCR, listing each CDR3 protein once. The data hold some 13,000 distinct CDR3 sequences, with approximately 47% observed a single time. The specimen was PBMCs, collected before or after stereotactic body radiation therapy (not recorded which). Every receptor here comes from a donor aged 50 or older with non-small cell lung cancer. Each CDR3 is given without its conserved first and last residue. Each record gives: V gene, clone size, CDR3 protein. Clone size is shown for a subset of rows, as once, few, many or a class of expanded clone.

TRBV12-3/TRBV12-4	.	AIRHMRLNTEAF
TRBV3-1	.	ASSPTAQSYNSPLH
TRBV20-1	few	SARTGDLGEQY
TRBV11-3	medium-sized	ASGQGYNEQF
TRBV20-1	many	SAPDRVKTMNTEAF
TRBV6-5	.	AGSYWTSTETQY
TRBV11-2	medium-sized	ASSQGLAKANTGELF
TRBV6-4	.	ASKSVRSYEQY
TRBV2	.	ASSKNRGQSDTQY
TRBV7-8	many	ASSLGAQRTTYEQY
TRBV12-3/TRBV12-4	medium-sized	ASSDRDNEQY
TRBV11-2	.	ASLTGPNYGYT
TRBV20-1	many	SARELDRTGPNEQF
TRBV27	medium-sized	ASSPGRLLYNSPLH
TRBV6-5	.	VSSYGRSSSYNEQF
TRBV30	.	AWSTGGEQY
TRBV7-9	.	ASSFRGNTEAF
TRBV6-4	medium-sized	ASRPTTGGTGYT
TRBV29-1	.	SVQFPGEAVPGELF
TRBV20-1	medium-sized	SARVGGKLNYGYT
TRBV12-3/TRBV12-4	.	ASRRDSPDRF
TRBV28	medium-sized	ASSLYRGRDTQY
TRBV28	medium-sized	ASSIMGLAITDTQY
TRBV6-1	medium-sized	ASSEGTSGSEQF
TRBV30	.	AWSVRDYNVQF
TRBV7-2	.	ASSFAFMNTEAF
TRBV27	many	ASSSLGGGSGNTIY
TRBV7-2	.	ASSLEWTRGRYNNEQF
TRBV6-2/TRBV6-3	many	ASRHRGHQETQY
TRBV28	once	ASSLFSQVWEGGPIVQY
TRBV28	.	ASSRYREDF
TRBV5-1	.	ASSRASTDEKLF
TRBV3-1	many	ASSLGRYTDTQY
TRBV19	.	ASSPIASGTSDTQY
TRBV12-3/TRBV12-4	medium-sized	ASSLSGGVWDEQY